This T cell receptor beta chain was documented in a study of identical twins. Study findings and constraints: Analyses based on zero insertions could be partly confounded by invariant MAIT and iNKT cells. While abundant cord blood beta clonotypes carried fewer insertions, memory repertoires showed no such pattern.

The CDR3 loop spans 17 amino acids. Germline V gene lookup returns CDR1 SGHTA and CDR2 FQGNSA. Unmatched junction bases numbered 6, after V lost 4 bases and J lost 0 bases. Unique molecular identifiers were present on the cDNA, which also gained a universal primer site by template switching. TCRdb used MiXCR to reprocess the 5' RACE reads, holding one entry per CDR3 protein. The data show some 760,000 distinct CDR3 sequences, with about 20% seen just once and roughly 14% held by the top ten. As regards this clonotype: Its specificity is not known.

This sample was shared with a second study, whose subject was T cells expressing NK-cell markers. From that study: Among eight sequenced donors, seven carried HCMV seropositivity while one was seronegative.

This TCR derives from a woman between 18 and 29 years old in good health. The specimen sequenced was PBMCs. The chain links TRBV7-2 to TRBJ2-7; TRBD2 matches 13 bases. The CDR3 spells CASSSGLAGPLSYEQYF. The DNA for the CDR3 is TGTGCCAGCAGCTCGGGACTAGCGGGACCTCTCTCCTACGAGCAGTACTTC.